The 21 T cell receptor beta chains below all came from one sample that was sequenced in a study of CD8+ T cells in alopecia areata. Following RNA extraction, reverse transcription yielded cDNA that acted as the sequencing template. Sequencing was performed with immunoSEQ multiplex PCR; in TCRdb, only in-frame clones are kept and a portion is missing. This table holds hundreds of thousands of clones, about three fifths found once. The source was CD4+ T cells sorted from blood, collected at week 0. The receptors derive from a human donor with alopecia areata.

This clone was seen a single time. The rearrangement uses TRBV5-1 and TRBJ2-7; D is unclear. There are 14 residues in the CDR3. The V gene lost 2 bases and the J gene lost 0 bases, with 9 bases spanning the gap. Germline CDR1 SGHRS, CDR2 YFSETQ. CDR3 DNA sequence: TGCGCCAGCAGCTTTGAGGTGAGCTCCTACGAGCAGTACTTC. This codes for CASSFEVSSYEQYF.

The V and J genes are TRBV2 and TRBJ2-1; TRBD1 agrees at 9 bases. CDR1 is SNHLY and CDR2 is FYNNEI in the germline V gene. V was pared by 6 bases and J by 11 bases, with 5 bases of the junction left unmatched. CDR3 length: 12 amino acids. CDR3 nucleotides: TGTGCCAGCAGGGAGGACAGGGGTAAGCAGTTCTTC. Amino acid sequence: CASREDRGKQFF.

This clone was recorded a few times. The chain couples TRBV4-2 to TRBJ2-1; the D is unclear. Germline V gene data show CDR1 as LGHNA and CDR2 as YNFKEQ. Trimming pared 0 bases from V and 7 bases from J, leaving 10 bases between. The CDR3 runs 14 residues. DNA for the CDR3: TGTGCCAGCAGCCAAGAGACCGGTGGGAATGAGCAGTTCTTC. Its translation is CASSQETGGNEQFF.

This clone turned up a few times. The chain has TRBV29-1 and TRBJ2-3; 8 bases fit TRBD1. CDR3 length: 14 amino acids. Germline V CDR1 and CDR2: SQVTM, ANQGSEA. Unmatched junction bases numbered 7, after V lost 5 bases and J lost 3 bases. CDR3 DNA: TGCAGCGTTCACAGGGGGATCGGGACAGATACGCAGTATTTT. It is translated as CSVHRGIGTDTQYF.

This clone was seen once. V and J are TRBV5-1 and TRBJ2-7; D tentatively fits TRBD1 or TRBD2 (6 bases each). V was trimmed by 3 bases and J by 2 bases, leaving 12 bases between them. This CDR3 comprises 14 residues. Germline CDR1 reads SGHRS; CDR2 reads YFSETQ. CDR3 nucleotide sequence: TGCGCCAGCAGCTATTCTGGGGGGCCCTACGAGCAGTACTTC. It yields the protein CASSYSGGPYEQYF.

V is TRBV29-1 and J is TRBJ2-2, with 7 nucleotides matching TRBD1. J was trimmed by 4 bases and V by 4 bases; bases with no gene match: 12. In germline, CDR1 is SQVTM, CDR2 ANQGSEA. This CDR3 comprises 16 residues. The CDR3 loop reads CSVVPPGGEGTGELFF. The CDR3 DNA reads as TGCAGCGTTGTACCCCCAGGGGGAGAGGGCACCGGGGAGCTGTTTTTT.

The CDR3 DNA is TGTGCCAGCAGAGCGGGACAGGGGGCCAAAAACATTCAGTACTTC. It codes for CASRAGQGAKNIQYF. V is TRBV6-1 and J is TRBJ2-4; 10 positions agree with TRBD1. With 6 bases clipped from V and 1 base from J, the junction kept 3 bases outside the gene matches. CDR1 and CDR2 (germline): MNHNS, SASEGT. This CDR3 has 15 residues.

In DNA form, the CDR3 reads TGCAGCGTTGTCTACAATGAGCAGTTCTTC. Amino acids: CSVVYNEQFF. V and J are TRBV29-1 and TRBJ2-1, with D hard to call. V shed 4 bases and J shed 3 bases, with 1 base lying between them. The germline V gene encodes CDR1 SQVTM and CDR2 ANQGSEA. The CDR3 length is 10 residues.

The V and J genes are TRBV7-9 and TRBJ1-1; no definite D call. There are 12 residues in the CDR3. The V gene's germline CDR1 is SEHNR and CDR2 FQNEAQ (reference sequence). Deletions cut 7 bases from V and 3 bases from J, with 9 bases between. The CDR3 region is CASNLEDTEAFF. The CDR3 coding sequence is TGTGCCAGCAACCTAGAGGACACTGAAGCTTTCTTT.

The chain is built from TRBV6-5 and TRBJ1-6; no definite D call. Trimming shortened V by 5 bases and J by 2 bases, and 4 bases separated the two germline ends. CDR3 size: 13 residues. The germline V gene encodes CDR1 MNHEY and CDR2 SVGAGI. The CDR3: CASSVAYNSPLHF. The DNA of the CDR3 is TGTGCCAGCAGTGTGGCCTATAATTCACCCCTCCACTTT.

This chain connects TRBV4-2 to TRBJ1-1, with a weak D call TRBD1 (5 bases). Trimming removed 1 base at V and 1 base at J, with 10 bases between. Looked up from germline, CDR1 is LGHNA and CDR2 is YNFKEQ. The CDR3 runs 15 residues. CDR3 residues: CASSQGQGPNTEAFF. In DNA form, the CDR3 reads TGTGCCAGCAGCCAAGGGCAGGGACCGAACACTGAAGCTTTCTTT.

This clone was observed a few times. This rearrangement joins TRBV29-1 to TRBJ2-1; D ambiguous. Germline assignment: CDR1 SQVTM and CDR2 ANQGSEA. The CDR3 extends over 10 amino acids. Trimming removed 4 bases from V and 7 bases from J, with 5 bases in between. CDR3 loop: CSVAVNEQFF. The CDR3 coding sequence is TGCAGCGTTGCAGTGAATGAGCAGTTCTTC.

The genes are TRBV5-6 and TRBJ2-5; perhaps TRBD2 as D (5 bases). The CDR3 is 16 amino acids. CDR1 is SGHDT, CDR2 YYEEEE, per germline. The ends were cut back, 4 bases at V and 1 base at J, with 17 bases in the middle. This CDR3 is CASSGRLLAGQETQYF. Written as DNA, the CDR3 is TGTGCCAGCAGCGGAAGACTACTCGCGGGCCAAGAGACCCAGTACTTC.

The rearrangement uses TRBV7-2 and TRBJ2-1; 9 bases line up with TRBD1. V dropped 4 bases and J dropped 10; count of bases not matched to a gene: 2. The germline V gene has CDR1 SGHTA and CDR2 FQGNSA. CDR3 size: 12 residues. The CDR3 loop reads CASSYGTGEQFF. As DNA, the CDR3 is TGTGCCAGCAGCTACGGGACAGGGGAGCAGTTCTTC. The full variable domain, completed using reference TRBV7-2 and TRBJ2-1, is GAGVSQSPSNKVTEKGKDVELRCDPISGHTALYWYRQSLGQGLEFLIYFQGNSAPDKSGLPSDRFSAERTGGSVSTLTIQRTQQEDSAVYLCASSYGTGEQFFGPGTRLTVL.

This clone was seen only a few times. CDR3 nucleotide sequence: TGTGTCGGGGCGGGGCGGACGAACACTGAAGCTTTCTTT. Encoded protein: CVGAGRTNTEAFF. The genes are TRBV6-6 and TRBJ1-1, with D maybe TRBD1 (5 bases). CDR1 is MNHNY and CDR2 is SVGAGI in the germline V gene (reference sequence). This CDR3 comprises 13 residues.

The chain joins TRBV30 to TRBJ2-3; 8 bases align to TRBD1. Germline V gene lookup returns CDR1 GTSNPN and CDR2 SVGIG (reference sequence). V was clipped by 3 bases and J by 1 base; unmatched bases: 3. The CDR3 contains 14 residues. The CDR3 here is CAWSSDRGTDTQYF. The CDR3, as DNA: TGTGCCTGGAGCTCGGACAGGGGCACAGATACGCAGTATTTT.

This chain joins TRBV30 and TRBJ2-2; D is undetermined. There are 14 residues in the CDR3. V lost 0 bases to trimming and J lost 4 bases, with 9 bases between them. Germline CDR1 and CDR2: GTSNPN and SVGIG (reference sequence). CDR3 sequence reads: CAWSVWVGTGELFF. The DNA for the CDR3 is TGTGCCTGGAGTGTTTGGGTGGGCACCGGGGAGCTGTTTTTT.

This chain joins TRBV30 and TRBJ2-5; D is uncertain. This CDR3 has 12 amino acids. The V and J ends lost 4 bases and 1 base respectively, with 7 bases between them. Germline CDR1 is GTSNPN and CDR2 is SVGIG (reference sequence). Here the CDR3 DNA reads TGTGCCTGGAAACACGGCCAAGAGACCCAGTACTTC. Its translation is CAWKHGQETQYF. The full variable domain, in which reference TRBV30 and TRBJ2-5 provide the parts outside the CDR3, is SQTIHQWPATLVQPVGSPLSLECTVEGTSNPNLYWYRQAAGRGLQLLFYSVGIGQISSEVPQNLSASRPQDRQFILSSKKLLLSDSGFYLCAWKHGQETQYFGPGTRLLVL.

This clone was detected a few times. The chain employs TRBV5-1 and TRBJ2-1; D remains ambiguous. The CDR3 has 13 amino acids. CDR1 is SGHRS and CDR2 is YFSETQ in the germline V gene. V was cut by 0 bases and J by 9 bases, with 10 bases left in between. CDR3 DNA: TGCGCCAGCAGCTTGGTTGTTAACCGTGAGCAGTTCTTC. This sequence encodes CASSLVVNREQFF.

Only a few counts were recorded for this clone. The gene calls are TRBV30 and TRBJ1-2, with D unresolved. The CDR3 totals 12 residues. Trimming took 0 bases from V and 8 from J, leaving 10 bases between them. Germline V gives CDR1 GTSNPN, CDR2 SVGIG (reference sequence). This chain's CDR3 is CAWSVLSGGYTF. CDR3 DNA: TGTGCCTGGAGTGTATTATCTGGAGGCTACACCTTC.

The chain links TRBV7-3 to TRBJ2-2; D perhaps matches TRBD2 (5 bases). Germline CDR1 reads SGHTA; CDR2 reads FQGTGA. Between the trimmed V and J ends, which lost 1 base and 10 bases, there was a span of 7 bases. CDR3 size: 12 residues. Here the CDR3 reads CASSLNREELFF. Written as DNA, the CDR3 is TGTGCCAGCAGCTTAAACCGGGAGGAGCTGTTTTTT. The full variable domain, completed using reference TRBV7-3 and TRBJ2-2, is GAGVSQTPSNKVTEKGKYVELRCDPISGHTALYWYRQSLGQGPEFLIYFQGTGAADDSGLPNDRFFAVRPEGSVSTLKIQRTERGDSAVYLCASSLNREELFFGEGSRLTVL.